Listed below are T cell receptor beta chains from one sample, sequenced in a study of blood T cell repertoires in COVID-19. Generated by immunoSEQ multiplex PCR, the TCRdb table keeps only in-frame clones and is missing some. The sample shows about 45,000 clones, 60% to 80% of them seen only once. The specimen was peripheral blood. Every receptor here comes from a woman in her sixties or seventies with acute or convalescent COVID-19. Both conserved end residues are trimmed from each CDR3. Clone size is stated in some rows and not others, as once, few, many or a class when expanded.

TRBV6-1	NA	TRBJ2-1	ASSDPGQGAPRSYNEQF
TRBV4-1	NA	TRBJ2-1	ASSQEQGPYNEQF
TRBV7-6	NA	TRBJ2-1	ASSFSTGPSDEQF
TRBV5-1	NA	TRBJ2-1	ASSLGLSSSYNEQF
TRBV7-2	NA	TRBJ2-4	ASSLDSLAKNIQY
TRBV30	NA	TRBJ1-1	ASLVKTGNIEAF
TRBV5-4	NA	TRBJ2-7	ASSSGPNYEQY
TRBV6-5	NA	TRBJ1-2	AIRGPTGNYGYT
TRBV3-1/TRBV3-2	NA	TRBJ2-5	ASTAAAGEETQY
TRBV30	few	TRBJ1-2	ASSPTGNYGYT
TRBV5-4	many	TRBJ2-7	ASSSRAQGVSEQY
TRBV6-6	once	TRBJ1-4	ASSYKRTARNEKLF
TRBV2	few	TRBJ2-7	ASRGGQDTYEQY